These 7 T cell receptor beta chains share one sample of origin, sequenced in a study of Ad26.COV2.S vaccination and SARS-CoV-2 variants. Regarding treatment: around 19 received Ad26.COV2.S at low or high dose, single or two shots; 5 received placebo; per-sample allocation not given. The samples were gathered on day 63 after the first injection of vaccine or placebo. Sequencing used immunoSEQ multiplex PCR; TCRdb keeps in-frame clones, though not all of them. The sample holds approximately 240,000 clones; 70% to 90% are singletons and the top ten take about 10%. The sequenced sample was peripheral blood, obtained in a trial of Ad26.COV2.S vaccine versus placebo. Receptors originate from a person aged 18 to 59 who received the Ad26.COV2.S COVID-19 vaccine or a placebo.

This clone appeared a few times. CDR3 amino acids: CASSMGQVFGNQPQHF. CDR3 bases: TGTGCCAGTAGTATGGGGCAGGTCTTCGGCAATCAGCCCCAGCATTTT. This chain connects TRBV19 to TRBJ1-5, with a possible D match to TRBD1 (5 bases). Germline V gives CDR1 LNHDA, CDR2 SQIVND (reference sequence). V lost 3 bases, J lost 2 bases, and 14 bases lay in between. The CDR3 has 16 amino acids.

The chain combines TRBV3-1 (or the pseudogene TRBV3-2) with TRBJ2-2, with unresolved D. This CDR3 has 13 amino acids. V was pared by 0 bases and J by 6 bases, with 5 bases between. The germline V gene has CDR1 LGHDT and CDR2 YNNKEL (reference sequence). CDR3 region: CASSQEGPGELFF. CDR3 in DNA: TGTGCCAGCAGCCAAGAAGGCCCCGGGGAGCTGTTTTTT.

This rearrangement joins TRBV28 to TRBJ2-1; TRBD2 matches at 8 bases. CDR3 length: 15 amino acids. The V gene's germline CDR1 is MDHEN and CDR2 SYDVKM. V was clipped by 7 bases and J by 0 bases; unmatched bases: 5. The CDR3 DNA follows: TGTGCCAGCACCCCGGGGGGGGGCTCCTACAATGAGCAGTTCTTC. This sequence encodes CASTPGGGSYNEQFF.

The CDR3 spells CASSDGPENEQFF. DNA for the CDR3: TGTGCCAGCAGTGACGGACCTGAGAATGAGCAGTTCTTC. The rearrangement joins TRBV6-4 to TRBJ2-1; unclear D gene. Trimming pared 2 bases from V and 7 bases from J, leaving 9 bases between. The CDR3 length is 13 residues. Per germline, CDR1 MRHNA and CDR2 SNTAGT.

The gene calls are TRBV6-5 and TRBJ2-7; the D is unclear. CDR3 length: 13 amino acids. Trimming took 2 bases from V and 3 from J, leaving 8 bases between them. Looked up from germline, CDR1 is MNHEY and CDR2 is SVGAGI. CDR3 in amino acids: CASSYQLRYEQYF. CDR3 in DNA: TGTGCCAGCAGTTACCAGCTCCGCTACGAGCAGTACTTC.

There are a few counts of this clone. The chain has TRBV6-2 or TRBV6-3 and TRBJ2-7; D not resolved. The CDR3 runs 14 residues. Germline V lookup: CDR1 MNHEY, CDR2 SVGEGT. Trimming removed 0 bases from V and 3 bases from J, with 9 bases in between. The CDR3 region is CASSYSGQYYEQYF. In nucleotides, the CDR3 is TGTGCCAGCAGTTACTCGGGTCAGTACTACGAGCAGTACTTC.

This chain connects TRBV5-1 to TRBJ1-6, with 10 bases aligning to TRBD1. V gave up 3 bases and J gave up 9 bases; unmatched junction bases: 6. Germline CDR1 reads SGHRS; CDR2 reads YFSETQ. This CDR3 comprises 15 residues. The CDR3 DNA reads as TGCGCCAGCAGCTGGGGACAGGGGATAGGTTCACCCCTCCACTTT. Encoded protein: CASSWGQGIGSPLHF.